This is a list of T cell receptor beta chains from one sample in a study of T-cell memory formation after mild COVID-19. TCRdb ran MiXCR on the 5' RACE reads and lists one entry per CDR3 protein. The sample carries a few hundred thousand distinct CDR3 sequences, around 15% recorded once. The sample was PBMCs or a T cell subset sorted from them (not recorded which). These receptors were collected from a man between 18 and 29 years old who had mild COVID-19 (a few samples of this study predate the infection). Cell type and time point are not known. Each CDR3 is given with its conserved first and last residue. D genes are given only for firm matches. The size field is filled for only some rows; it gives once, few, many or a size class.

TRBV6-6	few	-	TRBJ1-2	CASSRGIDGNYGYTF	TGTGCCAGCAGTCGCGGGATAGATGGAAACTATGGCTACACCTTC
TRBV7-9	few	TRBD1	TRBJ1-2	CASSSGGDGYTF	TGTGCCAGCAGCTCAGGGGGGGATGGCTACACCTTC
TRBV7-9	-	-	TRBJ1-1	CASSLSPGISEGTEAFF	TGTGCCAGCAGCTTATCTCCAGGGATCTCGGAAGGCACTGAAGCTTTCTTT
TRBV11-2	many	TRBD2	TRBJ2-3	CASSRRTSGTDTQYF	TGTGCCAGCAGCCGACGGACTAGCGGCACAGATACGCAGTATTTT
TRBV30	few	TRBD1	TRBJ1-1	CAWSFLDRVNTEAFF	TGTGCCTGGAGTTTCTTGGACAGGGTGAACACTGAAGCTTTCTTT
TRBV28	many	-	TRBJ1-2	CASSISFYGYTF	TGTGCCAGCTCGATCAGCTTTTATGGCTACACCTTC
TRBV4-3	-	-	TRBJ1-6	CASSQDRDISSPLHF	TGCGCCAGCAGCCAAGATAGGGACATAAGCTCACCCCTCCACTTT
TRBV29-1	many	TRBD1	TRBJ2-7	CSVEGDRQGIRREQYF	TGCAGCGTTGAAGGGGACAGACAGGGGATCCGTCGCGAGCAGTACTTC
TRBV6-5	-	TRBD2	TRBJ2-3	CASSHRTSGVTDTQYF	TGTGCCAGCAGCCACCGGACTAGCGGGGTCACAGATACGCAGTATTTT
TRBV5-6	few	TRBD1	TRBJ2-1	CASSSRDRLYNEQFF	TGTGCCAGCAGCAGCCGGGACAGGCTATACAATGAGCAGTTCTTC
TRBV4-1	-	-	TRBJ2-7	CASSQYGRAVLYEQYF	TGCGCCAGCAGCCAATATGGGCGGGCGGTCCTCTACGAGCAGTACTTC
TRBV7-3	few	-	TRBJ1-1	CASSADINTEAFF	TGTGCCAGCAGCGCGGACATTAACACTGAAGCTTTCTTT
TRBV2	-	-	TRBJ1-1	CATSGSRSMAFF	TGTGCCACCTCCGGGTCCCGTAGTATGGCTTTCTTT
TRBV5-1	many	-	TRBJ1-1	CASSSRESEAFF	TGCGCCAGCAGCTCCAGGGAATCTGAAGCTTTCTTT
TRBV6-2/TRBV6-3	few	-	TRBJ2-2	CAGKRGTVTGELFF	TGTGCCGGGAAACGCGGAACCGTAACCGGGGAGCTGTTTTTT
TRBV10-3	-	TRBD1	TRBJ1-1	CAIGDSTNTEAFF	TGTGCCATAGGGGACAGCACGAACACTGAAGCTTTCTTT
TRBV6-5	-	TRBD2	TRBJ2-3	CASSPFTGGLAGGTDTQYF	TGTGCCAGCAGCCCTTTTACCGGAGGACTAGCGGGGGGCACAGATACGCAGTATTTT
TRBV6-2/TRBV6-3	few	-	TRBJ2-1	CASSYFGTGNEKGFF	-
TRBV10-3	-	TRBD1	TRBJ1-2	CAISRTGGHGYTF	TGTGCCATCAGCCGAACAGGGGGTCATGGCTACACCTTC
TRBV7-2	-	-	TRBJ2-3	CASSPPWARTDTQYF	TGTGCCAGCAGCCCACCATGGGCCCGCACAGATACGCAGTATTTT
TRBV5-1	-	TRBD1	TRBJ1-2	CASSPGQNYYGYTF	TGCGCCAGCAGCCCGGGACAGAACTACTATGGCTACACCTTC
TRBV5-1	few	-	TRBJ1-2	CASSWGGQGRQGYTF	TGCGCCAGCAGCTGGGGGGGACAAGGCCGTCAAGGCTACACCTTC
TRBV5-1	few	TRBD1	TRBJ1-6	CARTQGNSPLHF	TGCGCCAGGACACAGGGGAATTCACCCCTCCACTTT
TRBV15	-	TRBD2	TRBJ2-1	CATSRRVTSGYNEQFF	TGTGCCACCAGCAGAAGGGTGACTAGCGGGTACAATGAGCAGTTCTTC
TRBV29-1	-	-	TRBJ1-2	CSVRLTGRGGYTF	TGCAGCGTTCGACTGACAGGCAGAGGTGGCTACACCTTC